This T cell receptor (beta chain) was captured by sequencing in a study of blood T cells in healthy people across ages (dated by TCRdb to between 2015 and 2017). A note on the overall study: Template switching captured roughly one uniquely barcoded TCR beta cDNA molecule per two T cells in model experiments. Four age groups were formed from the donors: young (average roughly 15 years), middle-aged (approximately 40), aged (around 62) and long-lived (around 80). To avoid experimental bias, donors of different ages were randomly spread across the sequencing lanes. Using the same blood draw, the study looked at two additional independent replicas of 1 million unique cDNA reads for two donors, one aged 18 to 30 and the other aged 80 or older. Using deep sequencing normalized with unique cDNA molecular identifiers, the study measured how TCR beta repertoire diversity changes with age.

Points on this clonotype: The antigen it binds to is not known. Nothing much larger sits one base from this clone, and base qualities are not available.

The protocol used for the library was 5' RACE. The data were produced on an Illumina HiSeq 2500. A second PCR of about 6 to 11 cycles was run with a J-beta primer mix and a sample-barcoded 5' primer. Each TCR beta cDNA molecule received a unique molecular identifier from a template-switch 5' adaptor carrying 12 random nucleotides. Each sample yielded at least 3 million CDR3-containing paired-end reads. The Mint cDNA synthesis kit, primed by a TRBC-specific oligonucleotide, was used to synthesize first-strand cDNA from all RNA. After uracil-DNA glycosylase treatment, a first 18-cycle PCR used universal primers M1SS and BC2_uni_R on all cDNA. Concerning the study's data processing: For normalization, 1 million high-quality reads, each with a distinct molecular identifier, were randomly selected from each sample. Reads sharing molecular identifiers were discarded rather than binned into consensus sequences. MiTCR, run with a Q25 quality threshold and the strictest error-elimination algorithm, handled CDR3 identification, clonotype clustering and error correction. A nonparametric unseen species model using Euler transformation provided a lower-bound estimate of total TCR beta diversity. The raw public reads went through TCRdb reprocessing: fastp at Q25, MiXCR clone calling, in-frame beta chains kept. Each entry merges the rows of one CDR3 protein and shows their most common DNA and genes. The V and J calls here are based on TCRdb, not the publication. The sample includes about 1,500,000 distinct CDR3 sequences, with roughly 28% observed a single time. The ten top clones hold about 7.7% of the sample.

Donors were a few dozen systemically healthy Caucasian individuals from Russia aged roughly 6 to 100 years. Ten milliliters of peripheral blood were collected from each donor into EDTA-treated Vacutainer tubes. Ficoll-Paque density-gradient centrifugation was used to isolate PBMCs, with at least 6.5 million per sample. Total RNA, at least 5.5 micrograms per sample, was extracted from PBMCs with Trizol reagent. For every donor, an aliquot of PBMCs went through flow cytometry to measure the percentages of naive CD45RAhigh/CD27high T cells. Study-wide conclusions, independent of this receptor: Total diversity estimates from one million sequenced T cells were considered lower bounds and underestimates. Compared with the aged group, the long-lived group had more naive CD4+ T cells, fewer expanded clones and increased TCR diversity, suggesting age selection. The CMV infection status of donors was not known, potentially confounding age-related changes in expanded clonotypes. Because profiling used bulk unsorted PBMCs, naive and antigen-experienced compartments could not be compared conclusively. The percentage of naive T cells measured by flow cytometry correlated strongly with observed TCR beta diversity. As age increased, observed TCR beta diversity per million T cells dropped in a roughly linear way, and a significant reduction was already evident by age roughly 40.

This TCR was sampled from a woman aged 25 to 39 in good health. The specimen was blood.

Read as DNA, the sequence is TGTGCCAGCAGCCGCCCTGGACAGATGAACACTGAAGCTTTCTTT. Protein translation: CASSRPGQMNTEAFF. This receptor chain uses TRBV14 and TRBJ1-1, and the D gene may be TRBD1, 6 bases matching. The CDR3 contains 15 residues, cysteine and phenylalanine counted. The DNA shown is the 45-base CDR3, in frame from base 1. The V end loses 4 bases and the J end loses 0 bases, and a stretch of 12 bases separates them. In the germline V gene, CDR1 corresponds to SGHDN and CDR2 to FVKESK.